This T cell receptor beta chain was identified during a study of T-cell memory formation after mild COVID-19. Background on the study: Largely, TCR clusters stayed within a single donor. The study, taken as a whole, reports: Contracting CD4+ clones lay largely in CM and EM, with CD8+ ones residing in EMRA. Some clones that responded turned up in pre-infection memory, which suggests that cross-reactive memory joined in. CD4/CD8 balance held among clones contracting day 15 to 85, and later expanders leaned CD4+.

In its sample, this clonotype was seen a few times. Its target is unknown. Germline CDR1 LGHDT, CDR2 YNNKEL (reference sequence). The CDR3 length is 15 residues. J was trimmed by 1 base and V by 5 bases; bases with no gene match: 5. TCRdb re-called the 5' RACE reads through MiXCR, storing one row per CDR3 protein. The table has about 210,000 distinct CDR3 sequences, approximately 30% seen once. The sample was PBMCs or a T cell subset sorted from them (not recorded which). This TCR derives from an adult woman who had mild COVID-19 (a few samples of this study predate the infection). Cell type and time point are not known. J is TRBJ2-3 and V is TRBV3-1; 8 nucleotides match TRBD2. CDR3 sequence reads: CASSMGLGGTDTQYF. The CDR3, as DNA: TGTGCCAGCAGCATGGGACTAGGGGGCACAGATACGCAGTATTTT.